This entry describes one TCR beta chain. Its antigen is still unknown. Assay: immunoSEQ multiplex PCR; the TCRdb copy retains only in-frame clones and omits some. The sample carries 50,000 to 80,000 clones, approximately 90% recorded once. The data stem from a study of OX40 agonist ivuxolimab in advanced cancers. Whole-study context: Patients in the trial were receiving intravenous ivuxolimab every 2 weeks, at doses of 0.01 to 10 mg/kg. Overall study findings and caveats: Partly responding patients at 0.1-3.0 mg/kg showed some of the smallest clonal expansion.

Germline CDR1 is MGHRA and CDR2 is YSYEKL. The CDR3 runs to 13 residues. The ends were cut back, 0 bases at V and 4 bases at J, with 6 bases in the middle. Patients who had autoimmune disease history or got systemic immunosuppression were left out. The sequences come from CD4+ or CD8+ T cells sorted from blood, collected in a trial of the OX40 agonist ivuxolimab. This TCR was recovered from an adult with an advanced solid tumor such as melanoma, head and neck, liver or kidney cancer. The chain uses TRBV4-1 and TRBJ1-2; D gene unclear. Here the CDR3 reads CASSQDPLYGYTF. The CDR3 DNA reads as TGCGCCAGCAGCCAAGATCCCCTCTATGGCTACACCTTC.